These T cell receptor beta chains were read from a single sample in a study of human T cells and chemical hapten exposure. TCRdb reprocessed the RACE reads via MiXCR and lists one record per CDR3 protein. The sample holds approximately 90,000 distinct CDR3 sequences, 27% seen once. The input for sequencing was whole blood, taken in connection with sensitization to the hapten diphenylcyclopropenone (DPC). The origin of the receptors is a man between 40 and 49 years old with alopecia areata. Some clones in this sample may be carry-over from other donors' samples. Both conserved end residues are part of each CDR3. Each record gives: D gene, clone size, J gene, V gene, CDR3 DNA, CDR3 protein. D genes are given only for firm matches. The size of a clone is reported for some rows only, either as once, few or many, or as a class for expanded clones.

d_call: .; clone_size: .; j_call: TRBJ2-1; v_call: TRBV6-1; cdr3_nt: TGTGCCAGCAGTGAATTTATAGGACAGCCCTACAATGAGCAGTTCTTC; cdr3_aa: CASSEFIGQPYNEQFF
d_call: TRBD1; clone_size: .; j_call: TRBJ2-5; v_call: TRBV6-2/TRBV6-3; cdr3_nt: TGTGCCAGCAGTTACGACAGGGCTTCGAAGACCCAGTACTTC; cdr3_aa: CASSYDRASKTQYF
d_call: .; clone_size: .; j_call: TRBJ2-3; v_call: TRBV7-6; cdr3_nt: TGTGCCAGCAGCTTATCCGCTAGCACAGATACGCAGTATTTT; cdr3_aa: CASSLSASTDTQYF
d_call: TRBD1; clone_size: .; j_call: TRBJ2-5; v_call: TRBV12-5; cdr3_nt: TGTGCTAGTGGTTTGATCCTGGCCGGGACAGGGGGCTTCGTTGGGACCCAGTACTTC; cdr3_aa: CASGLILAGTGGFVGTQYF
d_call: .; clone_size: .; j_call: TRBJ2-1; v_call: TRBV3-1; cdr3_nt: TGTGCCAGCAGCCAAGGCCTAACCTACTACAATGAGCAGTTCTTC; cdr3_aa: CASSQGLTYYNEQFF
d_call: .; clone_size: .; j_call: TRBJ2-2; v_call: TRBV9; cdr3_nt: TGTGCCAGCAGCGTCTCCGGGGGAGGGAACACCGGGGAGCTGTTTTTT; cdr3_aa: CASSVSGGGNTGELFF
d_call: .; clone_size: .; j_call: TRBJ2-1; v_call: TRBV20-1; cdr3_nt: TGCAGTGCTAGATTTATTTACAATGAGCAGTTCTTC; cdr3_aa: CSARFIYNEQFF
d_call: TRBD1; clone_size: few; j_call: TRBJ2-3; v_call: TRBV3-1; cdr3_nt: TGTGCCAGCAGCCGCCCGACAGGGCGGGGCACAGATACGCAGTATTTT; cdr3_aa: CASSRPTGRGTDTQYF
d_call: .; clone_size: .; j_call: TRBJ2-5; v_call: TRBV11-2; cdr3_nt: TGTGCCAGCAGCGCTCGGGGCATGAGCGGAGCGTTTGAGACCCAGTACTTC; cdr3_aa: CASSARGMSGAFETQYF
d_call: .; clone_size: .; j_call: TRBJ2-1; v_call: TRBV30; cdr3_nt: TGTGCCTGGAACCCAGGACTGTCGGTCAATGAGCAGTTCTTC; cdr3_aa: CAWNPGLSVNEQFF
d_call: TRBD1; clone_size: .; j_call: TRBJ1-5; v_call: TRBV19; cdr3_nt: TGTGCCAGTAGTTTCCCTGGGACAGGGGCGCCCCAGCATTTT; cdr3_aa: CASSFPGTGAPQHF
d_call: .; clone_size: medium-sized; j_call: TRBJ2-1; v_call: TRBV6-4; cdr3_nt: TGTGCCACCTCGGAGGGTGAGAGCTCCTACAATGAGCAGTTCTTC; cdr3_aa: CATSEGESSYNEQFF
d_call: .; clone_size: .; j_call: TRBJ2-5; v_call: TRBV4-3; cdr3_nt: TGCGCCAGCAGCCAAGTTTTTCCCCAAGAGACCCAGTACTTC; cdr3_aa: CASSQVFPQETQYF
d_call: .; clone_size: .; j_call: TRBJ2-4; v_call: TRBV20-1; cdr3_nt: TGCAGTGCTAGAGAAGCGGGACAGCCCAAAAACATTCAGTACTTC; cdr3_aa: CSAREAGQPKNIQYF
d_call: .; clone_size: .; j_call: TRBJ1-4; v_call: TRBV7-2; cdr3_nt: TGTGCCAGCAGCTTAGGCGGCAGAGAAAATGAAAAACTGTTTTTT; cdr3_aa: CASSLGGRENEKLFF
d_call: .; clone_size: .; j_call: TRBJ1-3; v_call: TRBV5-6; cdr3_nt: TGTGCCAGCAGCCTGATGACCCGCTCTGGAAACACCATATATTTT; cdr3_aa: CASSLMTRSGNTIYF
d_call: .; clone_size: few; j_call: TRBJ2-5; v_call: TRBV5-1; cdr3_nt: TGCGCCAGCAGCCAAGACCGACCCGAGACCCAGTACTTC; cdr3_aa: CASSQDRPETQYF
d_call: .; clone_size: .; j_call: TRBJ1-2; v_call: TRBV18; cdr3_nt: TGTGCCAGCTCACCGGCTCAGGGTTGGGGCTATGGCTACACCTTC; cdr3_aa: CASSPAQGWGYGYTF
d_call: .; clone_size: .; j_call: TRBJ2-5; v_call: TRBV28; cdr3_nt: TGTGCCAGCAGTTTTCGGGGGCTTGGAGAAGAGACCCAGTACTTC; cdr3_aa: CASSFRGLGEETQYF
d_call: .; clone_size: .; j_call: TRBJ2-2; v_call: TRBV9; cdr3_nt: TGTGTCAGCAGCGTAGGCCAGACGAACACCGGGGAGCTGTTTTTT; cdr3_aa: CVSSVGQTNTGELFF
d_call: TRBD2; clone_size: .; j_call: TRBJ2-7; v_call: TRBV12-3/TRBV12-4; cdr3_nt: TGTGCCAGCAGTCCTAGCGGGAGACGCTACGAGCAGTACTTC; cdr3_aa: CASSPSGRRYEQYF
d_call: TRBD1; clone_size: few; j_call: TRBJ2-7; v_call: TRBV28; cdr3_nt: TGTGCCAGCAGTCCCGGGACAGTAATCTACGAGCAGTACTTC; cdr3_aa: CASSPGTVIYEQYF
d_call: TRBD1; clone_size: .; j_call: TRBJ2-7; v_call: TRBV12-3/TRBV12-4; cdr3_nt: TGTGCCAGCAAGCGCGCACAGGGGTTCCACGAGCAGTACTTC; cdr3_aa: CASKRAQGFHEQYF
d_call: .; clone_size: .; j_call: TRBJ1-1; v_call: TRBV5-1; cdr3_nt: TGCGCCAGCAGCTTGGACCCGTCTTTGAACACTGAAGCTTTCTTT; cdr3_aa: CASSLDPSLNTEAFF
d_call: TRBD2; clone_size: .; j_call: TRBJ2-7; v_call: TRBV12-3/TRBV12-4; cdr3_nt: TGTGCCAGCGGTAGCGGGCAGAACTACGAGCAGTACTTC; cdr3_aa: CASGSGQNYEQYF
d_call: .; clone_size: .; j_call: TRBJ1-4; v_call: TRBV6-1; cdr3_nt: TGTGCCAGCAGTTCCAACATACCAGGGGAAAAACTGTTTTTT; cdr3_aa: CASSSNIPGEKLFF
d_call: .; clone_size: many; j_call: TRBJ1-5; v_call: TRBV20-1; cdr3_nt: TGCAGTGCTAGTTCGGTTGGGGGGGGCGCAGATCAGCCCCAGCATTTT; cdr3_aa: CSASSVGGGADQPQHF
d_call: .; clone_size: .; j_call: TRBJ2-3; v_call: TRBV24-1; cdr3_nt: TGTGCCACCGCCTCCTTCACAGATACGCAGTATTTT; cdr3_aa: CATASFTDTQYF
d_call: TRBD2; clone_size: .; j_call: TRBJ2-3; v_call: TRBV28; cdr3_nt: TGTGCCAGCAGCATTGGGACTAGCGGGATGTTGGATACGCAGTATTTT; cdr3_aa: CASSIGTSGMLDTQYF
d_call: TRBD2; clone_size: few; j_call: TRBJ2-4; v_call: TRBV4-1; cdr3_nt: TGCGCCAGCAGCAGAAGTGAGCGGGAGTTTAACATTCAGTACTTC; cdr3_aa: CASSRSEREFNIQYF
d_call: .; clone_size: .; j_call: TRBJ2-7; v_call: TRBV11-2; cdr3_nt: TGTGCCAGCAGCTTAGAAATAATTTACGAGCAGTACTTC; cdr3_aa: CASSLEIIYEQYF
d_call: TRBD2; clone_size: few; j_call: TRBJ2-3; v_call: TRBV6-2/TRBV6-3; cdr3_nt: TGTGCCAGCAGTTACTTGGGACTAGCGGGAGTCCCAGATACGCAGTATTTT; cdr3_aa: CASSYLGLAGVPDTQYF
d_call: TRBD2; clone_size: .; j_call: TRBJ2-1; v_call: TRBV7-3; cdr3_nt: TGTGCCAGCAGCTTAGTGGCGGGAGCCTACAATGAGCAGTTCTTC; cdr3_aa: CASSLVAGAYNEQFF
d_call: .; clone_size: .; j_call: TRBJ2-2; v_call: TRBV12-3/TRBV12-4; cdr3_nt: TGTGCCAGCAGGCCCAGTTGGGCGACCGGGGAGCTGTTTTTT; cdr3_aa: CASRPSWATGELFF